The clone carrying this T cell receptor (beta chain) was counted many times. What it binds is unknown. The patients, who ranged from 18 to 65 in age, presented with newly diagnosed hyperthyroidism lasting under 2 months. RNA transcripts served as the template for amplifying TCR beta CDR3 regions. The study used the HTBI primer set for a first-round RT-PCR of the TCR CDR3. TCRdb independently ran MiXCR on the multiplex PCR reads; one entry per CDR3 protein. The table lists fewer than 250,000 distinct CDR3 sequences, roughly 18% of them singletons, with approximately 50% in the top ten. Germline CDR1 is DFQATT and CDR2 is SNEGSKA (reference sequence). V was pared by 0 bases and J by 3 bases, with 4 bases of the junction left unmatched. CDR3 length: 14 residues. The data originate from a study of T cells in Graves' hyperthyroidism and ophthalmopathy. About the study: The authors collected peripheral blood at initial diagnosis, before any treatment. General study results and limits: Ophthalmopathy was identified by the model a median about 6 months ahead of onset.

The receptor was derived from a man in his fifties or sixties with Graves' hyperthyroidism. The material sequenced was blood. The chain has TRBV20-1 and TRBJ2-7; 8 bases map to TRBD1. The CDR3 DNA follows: TGCAGTGCTAGAGACGCCGGGACAGGCTACGAGCAGTACTTC. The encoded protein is CSARDAGTGYEQYF.